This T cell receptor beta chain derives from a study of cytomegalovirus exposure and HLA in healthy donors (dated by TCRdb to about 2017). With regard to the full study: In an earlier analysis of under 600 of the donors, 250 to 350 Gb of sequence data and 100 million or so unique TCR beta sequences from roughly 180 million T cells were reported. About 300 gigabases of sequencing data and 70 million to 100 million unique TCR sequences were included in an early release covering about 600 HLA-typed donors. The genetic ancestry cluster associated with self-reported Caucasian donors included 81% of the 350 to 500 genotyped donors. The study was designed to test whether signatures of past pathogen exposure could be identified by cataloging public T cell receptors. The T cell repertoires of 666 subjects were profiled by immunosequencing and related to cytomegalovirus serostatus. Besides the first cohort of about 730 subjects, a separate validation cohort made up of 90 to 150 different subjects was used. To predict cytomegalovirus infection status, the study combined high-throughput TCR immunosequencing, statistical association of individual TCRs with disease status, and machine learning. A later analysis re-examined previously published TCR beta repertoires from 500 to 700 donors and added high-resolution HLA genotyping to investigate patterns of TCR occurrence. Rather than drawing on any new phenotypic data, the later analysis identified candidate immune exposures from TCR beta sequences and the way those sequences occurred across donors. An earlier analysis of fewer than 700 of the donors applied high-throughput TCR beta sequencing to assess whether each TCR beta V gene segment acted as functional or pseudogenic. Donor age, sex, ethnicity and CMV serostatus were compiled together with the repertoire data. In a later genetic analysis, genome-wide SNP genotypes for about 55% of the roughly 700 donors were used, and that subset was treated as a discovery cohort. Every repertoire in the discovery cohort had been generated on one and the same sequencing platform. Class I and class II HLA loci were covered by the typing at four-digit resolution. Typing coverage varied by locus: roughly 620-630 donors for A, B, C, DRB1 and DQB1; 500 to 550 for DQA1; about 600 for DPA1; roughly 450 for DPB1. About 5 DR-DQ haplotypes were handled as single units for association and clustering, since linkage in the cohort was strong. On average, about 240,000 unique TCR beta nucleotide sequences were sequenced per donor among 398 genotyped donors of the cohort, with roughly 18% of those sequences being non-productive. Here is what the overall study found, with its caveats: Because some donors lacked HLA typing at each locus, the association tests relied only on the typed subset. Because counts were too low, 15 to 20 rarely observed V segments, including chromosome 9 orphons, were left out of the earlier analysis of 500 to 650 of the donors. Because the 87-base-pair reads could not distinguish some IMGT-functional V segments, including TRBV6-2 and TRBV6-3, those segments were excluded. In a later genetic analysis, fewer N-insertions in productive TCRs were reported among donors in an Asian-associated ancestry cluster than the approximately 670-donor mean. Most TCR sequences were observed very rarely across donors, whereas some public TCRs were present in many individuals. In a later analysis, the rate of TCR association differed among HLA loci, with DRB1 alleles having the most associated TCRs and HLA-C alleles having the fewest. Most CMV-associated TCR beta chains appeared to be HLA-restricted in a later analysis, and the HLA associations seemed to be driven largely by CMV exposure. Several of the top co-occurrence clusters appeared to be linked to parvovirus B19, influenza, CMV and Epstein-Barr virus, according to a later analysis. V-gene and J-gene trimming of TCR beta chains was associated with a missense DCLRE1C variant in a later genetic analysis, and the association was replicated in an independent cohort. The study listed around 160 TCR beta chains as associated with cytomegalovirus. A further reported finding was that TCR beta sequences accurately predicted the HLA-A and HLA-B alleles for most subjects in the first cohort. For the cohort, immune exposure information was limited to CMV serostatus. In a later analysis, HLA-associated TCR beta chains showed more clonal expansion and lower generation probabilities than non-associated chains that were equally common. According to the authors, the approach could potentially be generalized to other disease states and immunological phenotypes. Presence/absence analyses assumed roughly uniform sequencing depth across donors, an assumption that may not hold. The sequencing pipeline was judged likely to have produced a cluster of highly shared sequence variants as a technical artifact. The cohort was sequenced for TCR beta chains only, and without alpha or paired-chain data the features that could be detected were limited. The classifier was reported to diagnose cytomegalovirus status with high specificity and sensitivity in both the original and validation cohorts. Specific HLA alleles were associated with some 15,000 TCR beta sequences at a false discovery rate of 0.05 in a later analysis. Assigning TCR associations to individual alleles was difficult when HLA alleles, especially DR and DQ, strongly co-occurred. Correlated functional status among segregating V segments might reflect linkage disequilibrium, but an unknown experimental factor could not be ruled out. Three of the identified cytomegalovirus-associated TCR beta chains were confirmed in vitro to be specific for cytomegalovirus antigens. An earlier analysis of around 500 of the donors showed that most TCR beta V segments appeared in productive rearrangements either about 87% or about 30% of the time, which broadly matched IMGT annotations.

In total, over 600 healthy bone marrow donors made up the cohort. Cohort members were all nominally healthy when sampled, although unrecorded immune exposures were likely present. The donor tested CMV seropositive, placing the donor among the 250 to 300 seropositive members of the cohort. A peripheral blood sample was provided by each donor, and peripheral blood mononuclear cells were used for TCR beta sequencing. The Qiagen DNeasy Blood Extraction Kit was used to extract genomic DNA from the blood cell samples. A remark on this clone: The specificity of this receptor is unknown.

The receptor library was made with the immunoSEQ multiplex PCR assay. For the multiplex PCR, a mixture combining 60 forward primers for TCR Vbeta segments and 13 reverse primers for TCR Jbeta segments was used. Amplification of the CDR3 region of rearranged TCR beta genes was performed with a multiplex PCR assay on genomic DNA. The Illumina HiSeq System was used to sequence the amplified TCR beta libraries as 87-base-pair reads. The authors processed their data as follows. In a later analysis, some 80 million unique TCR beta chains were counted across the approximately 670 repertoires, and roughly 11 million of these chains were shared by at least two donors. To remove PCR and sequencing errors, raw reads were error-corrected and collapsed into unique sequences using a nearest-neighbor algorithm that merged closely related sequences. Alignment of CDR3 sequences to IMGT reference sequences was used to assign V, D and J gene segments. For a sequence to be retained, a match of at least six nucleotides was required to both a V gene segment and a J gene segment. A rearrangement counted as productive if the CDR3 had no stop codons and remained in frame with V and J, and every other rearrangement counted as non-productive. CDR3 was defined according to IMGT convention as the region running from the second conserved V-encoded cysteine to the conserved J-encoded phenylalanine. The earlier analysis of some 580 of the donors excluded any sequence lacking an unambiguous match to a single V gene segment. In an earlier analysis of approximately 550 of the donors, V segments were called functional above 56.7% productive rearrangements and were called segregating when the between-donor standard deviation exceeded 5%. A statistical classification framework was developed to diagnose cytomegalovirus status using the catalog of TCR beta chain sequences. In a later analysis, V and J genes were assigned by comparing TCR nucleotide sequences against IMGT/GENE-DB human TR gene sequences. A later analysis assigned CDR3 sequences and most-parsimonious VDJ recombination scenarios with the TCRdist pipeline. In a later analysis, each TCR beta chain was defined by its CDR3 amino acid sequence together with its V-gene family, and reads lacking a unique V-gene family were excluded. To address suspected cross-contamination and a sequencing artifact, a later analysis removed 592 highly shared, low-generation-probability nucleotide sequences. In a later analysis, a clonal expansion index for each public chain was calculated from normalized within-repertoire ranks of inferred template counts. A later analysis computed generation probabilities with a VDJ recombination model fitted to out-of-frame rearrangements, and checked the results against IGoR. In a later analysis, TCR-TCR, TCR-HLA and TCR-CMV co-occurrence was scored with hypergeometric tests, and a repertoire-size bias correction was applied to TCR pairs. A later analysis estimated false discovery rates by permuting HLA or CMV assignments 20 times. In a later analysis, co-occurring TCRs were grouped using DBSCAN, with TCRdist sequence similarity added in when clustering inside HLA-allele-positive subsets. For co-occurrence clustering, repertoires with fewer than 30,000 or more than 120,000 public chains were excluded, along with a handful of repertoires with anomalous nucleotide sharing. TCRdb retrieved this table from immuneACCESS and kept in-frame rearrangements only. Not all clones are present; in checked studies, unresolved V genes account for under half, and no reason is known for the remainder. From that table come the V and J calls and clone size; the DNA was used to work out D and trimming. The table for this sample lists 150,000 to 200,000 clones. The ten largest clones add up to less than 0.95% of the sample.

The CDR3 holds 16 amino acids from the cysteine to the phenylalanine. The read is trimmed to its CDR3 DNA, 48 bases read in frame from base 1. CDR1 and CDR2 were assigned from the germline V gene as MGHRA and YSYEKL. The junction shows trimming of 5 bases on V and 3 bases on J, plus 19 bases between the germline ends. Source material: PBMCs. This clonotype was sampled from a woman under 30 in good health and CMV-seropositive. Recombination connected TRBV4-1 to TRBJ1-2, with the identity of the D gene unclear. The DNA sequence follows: TGCGCCAGCAGCACTAGTCTTGTCGAGGGCTACTATGGCTACACCTTC. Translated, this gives CASSTSLVEGYYGYTF.